This T cell receptor beta chain was identified in a study of cytomegalovirus exposure and HLA in healthy donors (TCRdb year 2017). As for the study more broadly: According to an earlier analysis of 587 of the donors, some 170 million T cells yielded roughly 100 million unique TCR beta sequences and roughly 280 Gb of sequence data. An early release that covered some 630 HLA-typed donors contained approximately 300 gigabases of sequencing data and roughly 84 million unique TCR sequences. Of the 350 to 450 genotyped donors, 75% to 85% were placed in the genetic ancestry cluster associated with self-reported Caucasian donors. The study aimed to test whether signatures of past pathogen exposure could be identified by cataloging public T cell receptors. The T cell repertoires of 666 subjects were profiled by immunosequencing and related to cytomegalovirus serostatus. Along with the approximately 700-subject first cohort, a separate validation cohort of over 90 different subjects was used. The study combined high-throughput TCR immunosequencing, statistical association of individual TCRs with disease status, and machine learning to predict cytomegalovirus infection status. A later analysis re-examined previously published TCR beta repertoires from hundreds of donors and added high-resolution HLA genotyping to investigate patterns of TCR occurrence. The later analysis used no new phenotypic data to find candidate immune exposures, relying instead on TCR beta sequences and their occurrence across donors. To decide whether each TCR beta V gene segment behaved as functional or pseudogenic, an earlier analysis of some 570 of the donors relied on high-throughput TCR beta sequencing. Donor age, sex, ethnicity and CMV serostatus were compiled alongside the repertoire data. A later genetic analysis took genome-wide SNP genotypes for about 55% of the 666 donors and used that subset as a discovery cohort. Every discovery cohort repertoire had been produced on one sequencing platform. HLA typing covered class I and class II loci at four-digit resolution. Typing coverage varied by locus: roughly 629-640 donors for A, B, C, DRB1 and DQB1; more than 500 for DQA1; more than 600 for DPA1; 400 to 480 for DPB1. Roughly five DR-DQ haplotypes were treated as single units for association and clustering because of strong linkage in the cohort. Among 350 to 400 genotyped donors of the cohort, an average of about 240,000 unique TCR beta nucleotide sequences were sequenced per donor, 15% to 20% of them non-productive. Broader findings and caveats from the paper: A total of around 150 TCR beta chains were listed by the study as associated with cytomegalovirus. Strong co-occurrence of HLA alleles, especially DR and DQ, made assigning TCR associations to individual alleles difficult. According to a later genetic analysis, donors in an Asian-associated ancestry cluster had fewer N-insertions in productive TCRs than the roughly 660-donor mean. A later genetic analysis associated a missense DCLRE1C variant with V-gene and J-gene trimming of TCR beta chains, and an independent cohort replicated the association. Some IMGT-functional V segments, including TRBV6-2 and TRBV6-3, could not be distinguished by the 87-base-pair reads and were therefore excluded. The authors suggested that the approach could potentially be extended to other disease states and immunological phenotypes. For the cohort, immune exposure information was limited to CMV serostatus. A further reported finding was that TCR beta sequences accurately predicted the HLA-A and HLA-B alleles for most subjects in the first cohort. A later analysis reported that several top co-occurrence clusters appeared linked to parvovirus B19, influenza, CMV and Epstein-Barr virus. Correlated functional status among segregating V segments might reflect linkage disequilibrium, but an unknown experimental factor could not be ruled out. A later analysis found that HLA-associated TCR beta chains were more clonally expanded and had lower generation probabilities than equally common non-associated chains. Because HLA typing was missing for some donors at each locus, association tests included only the typed subset. The sequencing pipeline was judged likely to have produced a cluster of highly shared sequence variants as a technical artifact. The presence/absence analyses assumed that sequencing depth was roughly uniform across donors, and that assumption may not be true. Approximately 18 rarely observed V segments, including chromosome 9 orphons, were excluded from the earlier analysis of approximately 600 of the donors because counts were too low. A later analysis found that most CMV-associated TCR beta chains appeared HLA-restricted, with HLA associations seemingly driven largely by CMV exposure. Broadly in line with IMGT annotations, most TCR beta V segments showed up in productive rearrangements about 87% or about 30% of the time in an earlier analysis of a few hundred of the donors. Only TCR beta chains were sequenced in this cohort, and the absence of alpha or paired-chain data limited detectable features. The classifier was reported to diagnose cytomegalovirus status with high specificity and sensitivity in both the original cohort and the validation cohort. Across donors, most TCR sequences were observed very rarely, whereas some public TCRs were present in many individuals. In a later analysis, TCR association rates were found to vary across HLA loci, with the most associated TCRs seen for DRB1 alleles and the fewest for HLA-C alleles. In vitro tests confirmed that a few of the cytomegalovirus-associated TCR beta chains recognize cytomegalovirus antigens. A later analysis associated 16,951 TCR beta sequences with specific HLA alleles at a false discovery rate of 0.05.

Library prep was done by the immunoSEQ multiplex PCR assay. A mixture of 60 forward primers for TCR Vbeta segments and 13 reverse primers for TCR Jbeta segments was used in the multiplex PCR. The CDR3 region of rearranged TCR beta genes was amplified from genomic DNA with a multiplex PCR assay. On the Illumina HiSeq System, the amplified TCR beta libraries were sequenced as 87-base-pair reads. In the original analysis: A later analysis tallied tens of millions of unique TCR beta chains across the 550 to 850 repertoires, and approximately 12 million of those chains were shared by two or more donors. A nearest-neighbor algorithm error-corrected the raw reads and collapsed the reads into unique sequences, merging closely related sequences to remove PCR and sequencing errors. To assign V, D and J gene segments, CDR3 sequences were aligned to IMGT reference sequences. For a sequence to be retained, at least a six-nucleotide match to both a V gene segment and a J gene segment was required. A rearrangement counted as productive if the CDR3 had no stop codons and remained in frame with V and J, and every other rearrangement counted as non-productive. CDR3 was defined according to IMGT convention as the region running from the second conserved V-encoded cysteine to the conserved J-encoded phenylalanine. In an earlier analysis of roughly 610 of the donors, sequences lacking an unambiguous match to a single V gene segment were excluded. In an earlier analysis of approximately 560 of the donors, a V segment was called functional when productive rearrangements were above 56.7%, and segregating when the standard deviation between donors exceeded 5%. A statistical classification framework was built for diagnosing cytomegalovirus status from the catalog of TCR beta chain sequences. In a later analysis, V and J genes were assigned by comparing TCR nucleotide sequences against IMGT/GENE-DB human TR gene sequences. Using the TCRdist pipeline, a later analysis assigned CDR3 sequences along with most-parsimonious VDJ recombination scenarios. In a later analysis, every TCR beta chain was defined by the combination of its CDR3 amino acid sequence and its V-gene family, and reads without a unique V-gene family were dropped. To address suspected cross-contamination and a sequencing artifact, a later analysis removed some 620 highly shared, low-generation-probability nucleotide sequences. In a later analysis, a clonal expansion index for each public chain was calculated from normalized within-repertoire ranks of inferred template counts. In a later analysis, generation probabilities were computed with a VDJ recombination model fitted to out-of-frame rearrangements, and the resulting probabilities were checked against IGoR. In a later analysis, hypergeometric tests were used to score TCR-TCR, TCR-HLA and TCR-CMV co-occurrence, with a repertoire-size bias correction applied to TCR pairs. A later analysis estimated false discovery rates by permuting HLA or CMV assignments 20 times. In a later analysis, co-occurring TCRs were grouped using DBSCAN, with TCRdist sequence similarity added in when clustering inside HLA-allele-positive subsets. Co-occurrence clustering excluded repertoires with fewer than 30,000 or more than 120,000 public chains, plus five with anomalous nucleotide sharing. The source is immuneACCESS, and TCRdb retained only in-frame sequences with V and J called. Part of the clones is not carried over; for the studies checked, unresolved V genes explain less than half of this, and the remainder is unexplained. D and trimming were read from the DNA, whereas the V and J calls and clone size are those reported in that table. Here the sample has around 190,000 clones; around nine tenths occur a single time. The ten largest clones take up more than 0.25% of the sample.

In total, roughly 710 healthy bone marrow donors made up the cohort. At the time of sampling, every cohort member was nominally healthy, though immune exposures that went unrecorded were likely present. The donor tested CMV seronegative, placing the donor among the roughly 340 seronegative members of the cohort. A peripheral blood sample was collected from each donor, and TCR beta sequencing was performed on peripheral blood mononuclear cells. The Qiagen DNeasy Blood Extraction Kit was used to extract genomic DNA from the blood cell samples. The CDR3 sequence holds 13 residues, the cysteine and phenylalanine included. This entry keeps only the CDR3 DNA: 39 bases, framed from base 1. V gives up 4 bases and J gives up 8 bases, and the segment between their germline ends measures 13 bases. Looking up the germline V gene yields CDR1 SGHRS and CDR2 YFSETQ. Comment on this clone: Its antigen remains unidentified. No base-level quality is on record; no much larger clone is a single base apart.

The specimen was PBMCs. The chain uses TRBV5-1 and TRBJ2-1; the D gene is perhaps TRBD1, from 7 matching bases. This receptor was identified in a woman in her twenties or thirties in good health and CMV-seronegative. CDR3 reads: CASSAAGGYEQFF. The sequenced DNA is TGCGCCAGCAGCGCGGCAGGGGGGTATGAGCAGTTCTTC.